This TCR beta chain was captured in a study of OX40 agonist ivuxolimab in advanced cancers. The wider study: In this trial design, patients received ivuxolimab intravenously at 0.01 to 10 mg/kg every 2 weeks. Broader study findings: Low normalized clonal expansion also occurred in some nonresponding patients. The study observed clonal expansion of CD4+ and CD8+ blood T cells by week 6 at 0.1 to 3.0 mg/kg. Among T cells, CD8+ cells averaged more expanded clones than CD4+ cells.

Turning to this clone: Its antigen is not known. Other DNA sequences in the same sample also yield this CDR3.

CDR1 is SGHTA and CDR2 is FQGNSA in the germline V gene. V lost 0 bases and J lost 0, with 6 bases in between. The CDR3 is made up of 15 amino acids. TCRdb keeps only in-frame clones here, not all; method: immunoSEQ multiplex PCR. The table records 95,000 or so clones, over 75% of them present only once. Source: CD4+ or CD8+ T cells sorted from blood, taken in a trial of the OX40 agonist ivuxolimab. This chain connects TRBV7-2 to TRBJ2-1; TRBD2 might be the D (6 bases). The receptor's source is an adult with an advanced solid tumor such as melanoma, head and neck, liver or kidney cancer. The DNA for the CDR3 is TGTGCCAGCAGCTTAGCACTAGCCTCCTACAATGAGCAGTTCTTC. It codes for CASSLALASYNEQFF.